This T cell receptor (beta chain) stems from a study of preoperative IRX-2 immunotherapy in early breast cancer (dated by TCRdb to the late 2010s). Library generation was performed with the immunoSEQ multiplex PCR assay. What TCRdb holds here is the immuneACCESS table cut down to in-frame rearrangements. Part of the clones is not present; checked against another copy, under half of the missing clones reflect an unresolved V gene, and the others are unexplained. The sample yields fewer than 5,000 clones; around 69% were counted once. Together, the top ten hold about 16% of the sample. In regard to this clone: Its recognized antigen is unknown. Per-nucleotide qualities are absent, and no much larger clonotype sits a single base away.

The CDR3 runs 17 amino acids, cysteine and phenylalanine included. Just the 51-base CDR3 DNA is kept, in frame starting at base 1. V is cut by 2 bases and J by 0 bases, and the space between the germline ends is 15 bases. CDR1 MDHEN and CDR2 SYDVKM were looked up in the germline V gene. This specimen's treatment or condition label, interpreted: preoperative locoregional IRX-2 cytokine immunotherapy. The samples were obtained from a phase Ib study in which preoperative, locoregional IRX-2 cytokine immunotherapy intended to prime immune responses was tested. Before surgery, IRX-2 was given to the donors, who were patients with early-stage breast cancer.

Here the sequenced sample was tumor tissue, taken after IRX-2 immunotherapy. This chain joins TRBV28 to TRBJ2-3; the D segment could be TRBD2, given 6 matching bases. The clonotype comes from a human donor with breast cancer. The encoded CDR3 is CASSLRGGTTSTDTQYF. The nucleotides read TGTGCCAGCAGTTTACGTGGCGGGACGACTAGCACAGATACGCAGTATTTT.